This T cell receptor beta chain was sequenced in a study of monozygotic twins with inflammatory bowel disease. In germline, CDR1 is SGHTA, CDR2 FQGNSA. The CDR3 consists of 11 residues. Whole-study results and caveats: IBD patients displayed reduced TCRbeta diversity (inverse Simpson) when set against healthy co-twins. Ultimately, a single strong signal or clonotype associated with IBD was not supported.

TCRdb re-called the 5' RACE reads, yielding one record per CDR3 amino acid sequence without DNA. This sample carries about 210,000 distinct CDR3 sequences, with 1.6% going to the ten biggest clones. As regards this clonotype: Its antigen is unidentified.

The sequencing sample was made of blood. The source of this sequence is a human donor with ulcerative colitis or Crohn's disease, or a healthy co-twin of an affected twin (not recorded which). V usage is TRBV7-2 and J usage is TRBJ2-7. The CDR3 here is CASSSIYEQYF.